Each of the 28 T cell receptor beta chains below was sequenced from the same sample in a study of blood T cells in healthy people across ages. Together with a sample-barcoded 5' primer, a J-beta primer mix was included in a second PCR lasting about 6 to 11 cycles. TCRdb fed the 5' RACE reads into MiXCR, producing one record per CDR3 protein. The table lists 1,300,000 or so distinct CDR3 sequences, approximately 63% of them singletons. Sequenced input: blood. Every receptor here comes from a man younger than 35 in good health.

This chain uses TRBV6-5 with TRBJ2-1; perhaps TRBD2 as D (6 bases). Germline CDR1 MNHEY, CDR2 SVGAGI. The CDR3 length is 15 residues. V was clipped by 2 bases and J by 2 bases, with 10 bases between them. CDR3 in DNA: TGTGCCAGCAGTTACGGGGCTAGCGCCTACAATGAGCAGTTCTTC. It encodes CASSYGASAYNEQFF.

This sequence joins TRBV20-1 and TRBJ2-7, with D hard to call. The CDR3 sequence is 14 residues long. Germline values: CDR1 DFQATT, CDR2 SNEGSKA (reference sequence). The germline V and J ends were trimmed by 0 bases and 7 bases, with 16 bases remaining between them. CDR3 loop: CSARDSGPRNEQYF. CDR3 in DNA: TGCAGTGCTAGAGATAGTGGCCCACGGAATGAGCAGTACTTC.

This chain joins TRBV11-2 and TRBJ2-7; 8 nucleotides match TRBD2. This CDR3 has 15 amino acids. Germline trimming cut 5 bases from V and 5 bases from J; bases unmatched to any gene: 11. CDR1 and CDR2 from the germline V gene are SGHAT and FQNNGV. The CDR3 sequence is CASSPLTGGPDEQYF. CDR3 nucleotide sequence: TGTGCCAGCAGCCCCTTAACGGGAGGGCCCGACGAGCAGTACTTC.

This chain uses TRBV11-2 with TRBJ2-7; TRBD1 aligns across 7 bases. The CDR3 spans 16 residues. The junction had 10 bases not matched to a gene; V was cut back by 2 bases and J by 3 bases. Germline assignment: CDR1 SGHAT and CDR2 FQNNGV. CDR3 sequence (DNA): TGTGCCAGCAGCTTATCGACAGGGAGTAATCTCTACGAGCAGTACTTC. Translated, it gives CASSLSTGSNLYEQYF.

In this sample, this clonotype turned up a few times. This chain's CDR3 is CATSGNTGGSEQFF. The CDR3 DNA reads as TGTGCCACCAGCGGCAACACAGGGGGCTCTGAGCAGTTCTTC. This sequence joins TRBV15 and TRBJ2-1; 9 nucleotides match TRBD1. Germline CDR1 is LNHNV and CDR2 is YYDKDF (reference sequence). CDR3 length: 14 residues. Trimming cost V 5 bases and J 9 bases; bases outside gene matches: 8.

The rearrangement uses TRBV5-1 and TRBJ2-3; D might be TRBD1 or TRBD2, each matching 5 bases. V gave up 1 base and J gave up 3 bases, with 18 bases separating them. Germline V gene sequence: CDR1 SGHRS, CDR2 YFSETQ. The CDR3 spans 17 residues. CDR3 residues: CASSLRPGPKNTDTQYF. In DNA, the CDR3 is TGCGCCAGCAGCTTGAGGCCGGGACCTAAAAATACAGATACGCAGTATTTT.

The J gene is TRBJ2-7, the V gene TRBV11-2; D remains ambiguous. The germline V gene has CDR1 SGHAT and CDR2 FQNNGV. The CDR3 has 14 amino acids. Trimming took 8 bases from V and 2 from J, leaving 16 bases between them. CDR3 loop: CASRPENSPYEQYF. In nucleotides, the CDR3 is TGTGCCAGCCGCCCCGAGAACAGCCCCTACGAGCAGTACTTC.

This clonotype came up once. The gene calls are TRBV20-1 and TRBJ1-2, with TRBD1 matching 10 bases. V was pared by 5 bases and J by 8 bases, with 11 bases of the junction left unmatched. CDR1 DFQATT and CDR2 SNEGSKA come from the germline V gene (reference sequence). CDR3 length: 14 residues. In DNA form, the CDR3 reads TGCAGTGCTCCTCCCCGGGACAGGGGATGGGGCTACACCTTC. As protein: CSAPPRDRGWGYTF.

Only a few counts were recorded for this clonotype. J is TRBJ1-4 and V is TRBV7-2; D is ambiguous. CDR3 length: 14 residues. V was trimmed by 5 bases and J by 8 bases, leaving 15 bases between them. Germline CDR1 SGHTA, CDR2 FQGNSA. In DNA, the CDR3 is TGTGCCAGCAGCAAGGGAATCGTTCGGGAAAAACTGTTTTTT. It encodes CASSKGIVREKLFF.

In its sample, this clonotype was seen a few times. In DNA, the CDR3 is TGTGCCAGCAGCGATAACAGGGGGTTGCTTGCCTACGAGCAGTACTTC. Its translation: CASSDNRGLLAYEQYF. The gene calls are TRBV6-1 and TRBJ2-7, with TRBD1 matching over 8 bases. The CDR3 extends over 16 amino acids. The germline V gene has CDR1 MNHNS and CDR2 SASEGT. V gave up 6 bases and J gave up 2 bases; unmatched junction bases: 12.

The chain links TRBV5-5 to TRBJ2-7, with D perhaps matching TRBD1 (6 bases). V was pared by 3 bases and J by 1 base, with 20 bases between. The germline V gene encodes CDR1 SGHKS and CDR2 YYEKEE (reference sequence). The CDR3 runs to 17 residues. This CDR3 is CASSSVPTGLTSYEQYF. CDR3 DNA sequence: TGTGCCAGCAGCTCAGTACCCACAGGGTTGACGTCCTACGAGCAGTACTTC.

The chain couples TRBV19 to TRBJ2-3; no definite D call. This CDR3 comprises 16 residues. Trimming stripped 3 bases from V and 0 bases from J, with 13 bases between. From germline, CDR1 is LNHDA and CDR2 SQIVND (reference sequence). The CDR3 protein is CASSIISKISTDTQYF. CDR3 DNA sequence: TGTGCCAGTAGTATCATCTCGAAAATAAGCACAGATACGCAGTATTTT.

CDR3 in amino acids: CATAGGSYNEQFF. The CDR3 DNA follows: TGCGCCACCGCAGGGGGCTCCTACAATGAGCAGTTCTTC. This chain joins TRBV10-2 and TRBJ2-1, with TRBD1 identical over 7 bases. The J segment lost 0 bases and the V segment lost 10 bases, leaving 3 bases of the junction unmatched. Looked up from germline, CDR1 is WSHSY and CDR2 is SAAADI. The CDR3 totals 13 residues.

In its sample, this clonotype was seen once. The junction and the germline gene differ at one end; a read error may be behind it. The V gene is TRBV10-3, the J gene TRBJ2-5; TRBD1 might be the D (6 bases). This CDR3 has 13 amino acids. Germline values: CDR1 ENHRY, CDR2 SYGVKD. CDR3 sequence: CTISDPGQETQYF. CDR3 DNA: TGTACCATCAGTGATCCCGGACAGGAGACCCAGTACTTC.

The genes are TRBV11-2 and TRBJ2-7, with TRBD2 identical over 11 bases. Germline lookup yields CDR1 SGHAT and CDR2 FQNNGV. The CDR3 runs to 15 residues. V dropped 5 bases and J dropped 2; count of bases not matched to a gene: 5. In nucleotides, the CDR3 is TGTGCCAGCAGCCCGGGACTAGCGGTACCCTACGAGCAGTACTTC. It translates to CASSPGLAVPYEQYF.

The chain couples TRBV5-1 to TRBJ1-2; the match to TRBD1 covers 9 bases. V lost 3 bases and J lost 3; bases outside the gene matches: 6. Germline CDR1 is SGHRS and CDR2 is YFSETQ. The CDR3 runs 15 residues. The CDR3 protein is CASSSGQGLDYGYTF. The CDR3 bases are TGCGCCAGCAGCTCTGGACAGGGGCTGGACTATGGCTACACCTTC. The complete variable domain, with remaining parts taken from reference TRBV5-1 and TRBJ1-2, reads KAGVTQTPRYLIKTRGQQVTLSCSPISGHRSVSWYQQTPGQGLQFLFEYFSETQRNKGNFPGRFSGRQFSNSRSEMNVSTLELGDSALYLCASSSGQGLDYGYTFGSGTRLTVV.

The CDR3 DNA sequence: TGTGCCAGCAGCTTACAGGGGCGCAACACCGGGGAGCTGTTTTTT. It is translated as CASSLQGRNTGELFF. The chain recombines TRBV6-1 with TRBJ2-2, with TRBD1 matching 7 bases. The V gene's germline CDR1 is MNHNS and CDR2 SASEGT. Germline trimming cut 6 bases from V and 2 bases from J; bases unmatched to any gene: 6. The CDR3 extends over 15 amino acids.

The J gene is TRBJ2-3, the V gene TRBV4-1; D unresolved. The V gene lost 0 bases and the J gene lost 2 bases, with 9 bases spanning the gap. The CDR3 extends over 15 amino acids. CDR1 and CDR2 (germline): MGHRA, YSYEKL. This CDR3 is CASSQEEHPTDTQYF. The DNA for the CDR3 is TGCGCCAGCAGCCAAGAAGAGCATCCCACAGATACGCAGTATTTT.

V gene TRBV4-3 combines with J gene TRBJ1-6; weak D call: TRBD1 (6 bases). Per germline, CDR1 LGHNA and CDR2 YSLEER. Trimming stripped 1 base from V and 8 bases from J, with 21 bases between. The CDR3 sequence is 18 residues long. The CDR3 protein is CASSQGDLRTDDYSPLHF. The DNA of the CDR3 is TGCGCCAGCAGCCAAGGGGACCTCCGGACAGATGATTATTCACCCCTCCACTTT.

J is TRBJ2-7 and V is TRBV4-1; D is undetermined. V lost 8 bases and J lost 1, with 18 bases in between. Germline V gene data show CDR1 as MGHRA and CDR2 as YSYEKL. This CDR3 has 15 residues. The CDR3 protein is CASRLMLATSYEQYF. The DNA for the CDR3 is TGCGCCAGCCGCCTTATGCTGGCGACGTCCTACGAGCAGTACTTC.

The CDR3 region has the DNA TGTGCCAGCAGCATCGGGACAGGGAAAGTTTACGAGCGGTACTTC. Its translation: CASSIGTGKVYERYF. The rearrangement links TRBV11-2 to TRBJ2-5; 9 bases align to TRBD1. Looked up from germline, CDR1 is SGHAT and CDR2 is FQNNGV. The CDR3 loop spans 15 amino acids. V was pared by 5 bases and J by 13 bases, with 17 bases of the junction left unmatched.

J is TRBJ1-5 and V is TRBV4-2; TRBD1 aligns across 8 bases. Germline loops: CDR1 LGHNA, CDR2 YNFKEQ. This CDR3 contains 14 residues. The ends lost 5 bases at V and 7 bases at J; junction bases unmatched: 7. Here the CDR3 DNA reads TGTGCCAGCAGCGTTAGGACAGGGTGGCAGCCCCAGCATTTT. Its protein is CASSVRTGWQPQHF.

CDR3 in amino acids: CASSLGASGGTDTQYF. The CDR3 nucleotides read TGTGCCAGCAGTTTAGGGGCTAGCGGGGGCACAGATACGCAGTATTTT. The chain joins TRBV27 to TRBJ2-3, with 9 bases aligning to TRBD2. CDR1 and CDR2 (germline): MNHEY, SMNVEV (reference sequence). Trimming at V came to 2 bases and at J to 1 base, leaving 4 bases not matched to a gene. The CDR3 sequence is 16 residues long.

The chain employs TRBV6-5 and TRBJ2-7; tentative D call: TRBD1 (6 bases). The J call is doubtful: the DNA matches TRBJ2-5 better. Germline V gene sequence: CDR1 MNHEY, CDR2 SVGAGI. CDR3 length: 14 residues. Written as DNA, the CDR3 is TGTGCCAGCAGTTACGCCCCAGGGGAAGAGACCCAGTACTTC. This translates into CASSYAPGEETQYF.

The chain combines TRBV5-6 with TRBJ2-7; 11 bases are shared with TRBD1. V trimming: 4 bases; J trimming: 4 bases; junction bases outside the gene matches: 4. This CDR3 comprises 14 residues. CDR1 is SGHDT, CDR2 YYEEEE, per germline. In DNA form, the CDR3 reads TGTGCCAGCAGCAAGGACAGGGGGCGTTACGAGCAGTACTTC. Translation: CASSKDRGRYEQYF.

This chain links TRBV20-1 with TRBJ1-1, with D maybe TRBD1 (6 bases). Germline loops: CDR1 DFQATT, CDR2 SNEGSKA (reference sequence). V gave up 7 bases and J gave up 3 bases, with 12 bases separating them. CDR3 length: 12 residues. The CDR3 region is CSGRGGDTEAFF. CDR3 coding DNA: TGCAGTGGCAGGGGTGGTGACACTGAAGCTTTCTTT.

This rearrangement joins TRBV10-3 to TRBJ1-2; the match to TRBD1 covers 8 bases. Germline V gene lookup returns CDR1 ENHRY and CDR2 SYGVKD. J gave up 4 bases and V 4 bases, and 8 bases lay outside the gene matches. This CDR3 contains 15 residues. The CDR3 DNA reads TGTGCCATCAGTGCGGGACAGGCGAGGGCCTATGGCTACACCTTC. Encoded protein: CAISAGQARAYGYTF.

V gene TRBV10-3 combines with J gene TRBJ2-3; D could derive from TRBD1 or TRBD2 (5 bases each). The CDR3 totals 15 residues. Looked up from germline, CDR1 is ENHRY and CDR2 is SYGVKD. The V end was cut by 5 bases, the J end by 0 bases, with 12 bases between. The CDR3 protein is CAISKGTVSTDTQYF. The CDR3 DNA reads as TGTGCCATCAGTAAGGGGACCGTGAGCACAGATACGCAGTATTTT.